These T cell receptor beta chains were read from a single sample in a study of blood T cells in healthy people across ages. Using its own MiXCR run on the 5' RACE reads, TCRdb lists one record per CDR3 protein. This sample has 790,000 or so distinct CDR3 sequences, with around half found just once. What was sequenced was blood. The receptors were sampled from a man at least 80 years old in good health. Each CDR3 is given with its conserved first and last residue. D genes are given only for firm matches. The size of a clone is reported for some rows only, either as once, few or many, or as a class for expanded clones.

clone_size j_call cdr3_length d_call v_call cdr3_aa cdr3_nt
. TRBJ2-3 16 . TRBV7-2 CASSIAGGGGTDMQYF TGTGCCAGCAGCATCGCCGGCGGGGGAGGGACAGATATGCAGTATTTT
few TRBJ1-6 13 . TRBV27 CASTEARNSPLHF TGTGCCAGCACCGAGGCACGTAATTCACCCCTCCACTTT
. TRBJ2-5 14 . TRBV4-2 CASSKREPQGTQYF TGTGCCAGCAGCAAAAGGGAACCCCAAGGGACCCAGTACTTC
. TRBJ2-7 14 TRBD1 TRBV20-1 CSARRPQGVYEQYF TGCAGTGCTAGGAGACCACAGGGGGTCTACGAGCAGTACTTC
. TRBJ2-5 14 TRBD1 TRBV10-3 CAISGAGGIKTQYF TGTGCCATCAGTGGGGCAGGGGGCATCAAGACCCAGTACTTC
. TRBJ2-3 16 . TRBV7-2 CASSPYRFSSTDTQYF TGTGCCAGCAGCCCCTACAGATTCTCTAGCACAGATACGCAGTATTTT
many TRBJ2-3 11 . TRBV12-3/TRBV12-4 CASSLFDTQYF TGTGCCAGCAGTTTATTTGATACGCAGTATTTT
many TRBJ2-1 15 TRBD2 TRBV2 CASGSSGLSYNEQFF TGTGCCAGCGGTTCTAGCGGGCTTTCCTACAATGAGCAGTTCTTC
. TRBJ1-3 14 . TRBV29-1 CSVEAAGPGNTIYF TGCAGCGTTGAGGCAGCAGGACCTGGAAACACCATATATTTT
. TRBJ2-1 17 TRBD2 TRBV11-1 CASSLRVSGSRDNEQFF TGTGCCAGCAGCTTAAGGGTTAGCGGGAGTCGAGACAATGAGCAGTTCTTC
. TRBJ2-5 16 . TRBV20-1 CSARVQSGWGKETQYF TGCAGTGCTAGAGTACAGAGCGGATGGGGGAAAGAGACCCAGTACTTC